This TCR beta chain was identified during a study of T cell clones after liver transplantation. Study overall: TCRbeta sequencing after a pre-transplant mixed lymphocyte reaction identified graft-donor-reactive clones, later tracked in post-transplant blood. Without induction therapy, subjects received standard immunosuppression until 12-24 months post-transplant.

Study-level points and caveats: In a couple of subjects, few donor cells limited the measurable donor-reactive repertoire.

The protocol was immunoSEQ multiplex PCR, while the TCRdb copy is restricted to in-frame clones and leaves out a portion. The repertoire holds roughly 56,000 clones, with more than 65% as singletons. Germline V gene lookup returns CDR1 SGHTS and CDR2 YDEGEE. The CDR3 covers 17 residues. As to this clone: Antigen: not known. An end of the junction differs from the germline gene, which may be a read error.

The sample was CD4+ T cells from blood, taken approximately 54 months after liver transplant. The TCR was taken from a human patient who received a liver transplant. These T cells may partly come from the graft donor. The chain uses TRBV5-8 and TRBJ1-5, with D unresolved. The CDR3 loop reads CASSPRWEGVGNQPQHF. The CDR3 DNA reads as TGCGCCAGCAGCCCTAGATGGGAGGGAGTGGGCAATCAGCCCCAGCATTTT.